A selection of T cell receptor beta chains follows, all from one sample in a study of blood T cell repertoires in COVID-19. TCRdb keeps only in-frame clones here, not all; method: immunoSEQ multiplex PCR. The profile shows under 150,000 clones, 70% to 90% of them singletons. Sequencing was carried out using peripheral blood. These receptors were taken from a woman aged 70 to 79 who had recovered from COVID-19. Both conserved end residues are part of each CDR3. Fields, in order: CDR3 protein, CDR3 DNA, D gene, V gene, clone size, J gene. The D gene is left open where the match is weak. Size is stated for part of the rows, as once, few or many counts, or as a class when the clone is expanded.

CDR3aa: CASSFLTPPATEAFF
CDR3nt: TGTGCCAGCAGCTTTCTTACTCCTCCCGCCACTGAAGCTTTCTTT
d_gene: -
v_gene: TRBV7-2
abundance: -
j_gene: TRBJ1-1

CDR3aa: CASSSPGSGGNEQYF
CDR3nt: TGTGCCAGCAGCTCCCCGGGTAGCGGGGGGAACGAGCAGTACTTC
d_gene: TRBD2
v_gene: TRBV7-2
abundance: -
j_gene: TRBJ2-7

CDR3aa: CAWTGSSYNSPLHF
CDR3nt: TGTGCCTGGACTGGGAGCTCCTATAATTCACCCCTCCACTTT
d_gene: -
v_gene: TRBV30
abundance: -
j_gene: TRBJ1-6

CDR3aa: CASQTLQGADQPQHF
CDR3nt: TGTGCCAGTCAAACGTTACAGGGGGCGGATCAGCCCCAGCATTTT
d_gene: TRBD1
v_gene: TRBV19
abundance: -
j_gene: TRBJ1-5

CDR3aa: CASSLDPVGTDTQYF
CDR3nt: TGCGCCAGCAGCTTGGACCCGGTGGGCACAGATACGCAGTATTTT
d_gene: -
v_gene: TRBV5-1
abundance: -
j_gene: TRBJ2-3

CDR3aa: CASNLDRLYGYTF
CDR3nt: TGTGCCAGCAACCTCGACAGGCTCTATGGCTACACCTTC
d_gene: -
v_gene: TRBV28
abundance: -
j_gene: TRBJ1-2

CDR3aa: CASSTLAGTYEQYF
CDR3nt: TGTGCCAGCAGTACACTAGCGGGGACCTACGAGCAGTACTTC
d_gene: TRBD2
v_gene: TRBV6-5
abundance: -
j_gene: TRBJ2-7

CDR3aa: CASSSHRARYYGYTF
CDR3nt: TGTGCCAGCAGTTCCCACAGGGCGAGGTACTATGGCTACACCTTC
d_gene: -
v_gene: TRBV28
abundance: -
j_gene: TRBJ1-2

CDR3aa: CASMRQGASTGELFF
CDR3nt: TGTGCCAGCATGAGACAGGGGGCAAGTACCGGGGAGCTGTTTTTT
d_gene: TRBD1
v_gene: TRBV2
abundance: -
j_gene: TRBJ2-2

CDR3aa: CASSLRGGSYNEQFF
CDR3nt: TGTGCCAGCAGCCTGCGGGGGGGCTCCTACAATGAGCAGTTCTTC
d_gene: TRBD2
v_gene: TRBV13
abundance: -
j_gene: TRBJ2-1

CDR3aa: CASSHNREQYF
CDR3nt: TGTGCCAGCAGTCACAACCGCGAGCAGTACTTC
d_gene: -
v_gene: TRBV6-6
abundance: -
j_gene: TRBJ2-7

CDR3aa: CASSLAGRNEQFF
CDR3nt: TGTGCCAGCAGTCTGGCAGGGAGGAATGAGCAGTTCTTC
d_gene: -
v_gene: TRBV28
abundance: -
j_gene: TRBJ2-1

CDR3aa: CASSPAGEVRPQHF
CDR3nt: TGTGCCAGCAGCCCAGCGGGGGAGGTGCGGCCCCAGCATTTT
d_gene: -
v_gene: TRBV7-2
abundance: -
j_gene: TRBJ1-5

CDR3aa: CAWSVGRGAGTEAFF
CDR3nt: TGTGCCTGGAGTGTGGGGAGGGGCGCGGGAACTGAAGCTTTCTTT
d_gene: -
v_gene: TRBV30
abundance: -
j_gene: TRBJ1-1

CDR3aa: CASSGGAYNEQFF
CDR3nt: TGTGCCAGCAGCGGGGGGGCCTACAATGAGCAGTTCTTC
d_gene: TRBD2
v_gene: TRBV7-3
abundance: -
j_gene: TRBJ2-1

CDR3aa: CASSLGTGGPGGYTF
CDR3nt: TGCGCCAGCAGCTTGGGGACAGGGGGCCCGGGAGGCTACACCTTC
d_gene: TRBD1
v_gene: TRBV5-1
abundance: once
j_gene: TRBJ1-2